This record looks at one T cell receptor (beta chain) sequence and its context. The antigen this receptor binds is unknown. Per-base quality was not reported, and no clone a single base away is much larger than it. The CDR3 regions of human TCRbeta chains were analyzed by immunosequencing. The study's own analysis went as follows. Repertoire TCRs were matched against a reference library of SARS-CoV-2-specific TCRs generated with the MIRA antigen-specificity platform. Breadth was defined as the fraction of unique TCRs that were SARS-CoV-2-associated, and depth was defined as the fraction of total T cells that were SARS-CoV-2-associated. Each spike-specific TCR was assigned to its reactive spike region and to a CD4 or CD8 class using the MIRA data. Log10-transformed breadth and depth values were compared by one-way ANOVA with Sidak's multiple comparisons tests. TCRdb holds this immuneACCESS table with in-frame rearrangements only. Some clones are missing; in checked studies, unresolved V genes explain under half, and the rest has no known cause. D and trimming were read from the DNA, whereas the V and J calls and clone size are those reported in that table. This sample comprises about 180,000 clones, 85% to 90% of them detected only once. The top ten constitute 6.5% to 8.5% of the sample.

The data were taken from a study of T cell responses to AZD1222 COVID-19 vaccine (dated by TCRdb to about 2021). Background for the entire study: Because spike-specific TCR depth and breadth did not differ between the two schedules, AZD1222 recipients who got a second dose at roughly 4 weeks were pooled with those who got a second dose at roughly 12 weeks. A total of 233 trial participants underwent TCR sequencing, of whom around 210 had received two doses of AZD1222 and roughly 26 had received two doses of the MenACWY control vaccine. Trial participants were enrolled into age subgroups of 18-55, 56-69 and 70-plus years, which contained about 150, 27 and 61 TCR-sequenced participants, respectively. Results and caveats for the whole study, not just this receptor: In the small 56-69-year group, the increase in depth fell short of significance, most likely because of low power. Because no day 14 peak-response samples were available, repertoires were characterized only after the peak T cell response. Conclusions about previously exposed vaccinees were limited because only 6 or 7 AZD1222 recipients were SARS-CoV-2 seropositive at baseline. The whole spike protein was spanned by vaccine-associated CD4 TCRs, and dominant responses were seen in regions 160-218 and 743-854. Reportedly, close to half of the unique spike-specific TCRs recognized epitopes lying outside the regions that are mutated in the B.1.351 and B.1.1.7 variants. A significant rise in spike-specific TCR breadth and depth was observed after two AZD1222 doses relative to day 0 and relative to MenACWY recipients. Participants were mostly white British and included more females than males, and it was suggested by the authors that clonal diversity may have been underestimated.

According to the study, the label for this sample's time point signals: baseline before first vaccination. Vaccinee samples came from UK trials COV001 and COV002, including a single-blind randomized controlled phase 2/3 trial of AZD1222 (ChAdOx1 nCoV-19) in healthy adults. For TCRbeta chain sequencing, PBMC samples were collected from trial participants at day 0 and at day 28 after the second dose. Sequencing used peripheral blood, obtained on day 0 of AZD1222 vaccination. This receptor was identified in an adult in good health.

The CDR3 protein is CATSDPRRGGTSSTDTQYF. The DNA sequence is as follows: TGTGCCACCAGTGACCCTCGTCGGGGGGGGACCTCTAGCACAGATACGCAGTATTTT. The V and J segments used are TRBV24-1 and TRBJ2-3; 8 middle bases align to TRBD2. Trimmed from V: 4 bases; trimmed from J: 0 bases; junction bases lacking a gene match: 14. CDR1 KGHDR and CDR2 SFDVKD are derived from the germline V gene. The CDR3 spans 19 residues, from the cysteine through the phenylalanine. Only the CDR3 DNA stays, 57 bases, in frame from base 1.